This T cell receptor (beta chain) was captured by sequencing in a study of blood T cell repertoires in COVID-19. Across the whole study: Researchers got acute and convalescent COVID-19 samples from the United States, Italy and Spain.

Germline V gives CDR1 LGHDT, CDR2 YNNKEL (reference sequence). CDR3 length: 15 amino acids. With 7 bases removed from V and 2 bases from J, the gap between germline ends came to 14 bases. Source study methods: Nucleated cell number was recorded as an estimate derived from reference gene primer amplification. Generated by immunoSEQ multiplex PCR, the TCRdb table keeps only in-frame clones and is missing some. V, J and clone size reflect that table, while D and trimming were determined from the DNA. The data show more than 250,000 clones, about nine tenths seen once. This chain uses TRBV3-1 (or the pseudogene TRBV3-2) with TRBJ2-2; possibly TRBD2 for D (5 bases). The sample was peripheral blood. The source is a woman between 45 and 65 years old with COVID-19, enrolled during active disease. Here the CDR3 DNA reads TGTGCCAGCACCCTAGAGGGCTCCAACACCGGGGAGCTGTTTTTT. It is translated as CASTLEGSNTGELFF.